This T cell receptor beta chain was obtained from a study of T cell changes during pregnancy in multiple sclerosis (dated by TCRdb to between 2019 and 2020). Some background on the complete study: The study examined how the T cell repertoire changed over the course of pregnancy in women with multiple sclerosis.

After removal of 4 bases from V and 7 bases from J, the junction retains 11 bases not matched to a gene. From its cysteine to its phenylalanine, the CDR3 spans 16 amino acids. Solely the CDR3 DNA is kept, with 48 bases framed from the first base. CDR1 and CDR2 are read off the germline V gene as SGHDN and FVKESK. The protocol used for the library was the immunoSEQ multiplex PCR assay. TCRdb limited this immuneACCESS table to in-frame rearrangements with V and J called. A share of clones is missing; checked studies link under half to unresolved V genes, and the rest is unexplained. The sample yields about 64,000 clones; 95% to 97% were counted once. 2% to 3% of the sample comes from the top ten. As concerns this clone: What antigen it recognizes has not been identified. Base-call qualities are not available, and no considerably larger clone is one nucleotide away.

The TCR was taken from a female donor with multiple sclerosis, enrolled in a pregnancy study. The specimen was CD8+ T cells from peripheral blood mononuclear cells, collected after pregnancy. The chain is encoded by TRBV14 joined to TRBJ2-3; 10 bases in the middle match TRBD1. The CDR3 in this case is CASSLTTGGKRYTQYF. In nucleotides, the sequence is TGTGCCAGCAGCCTAACGACAGGGGGCAAGAGGTATACGCAGTATTTT.